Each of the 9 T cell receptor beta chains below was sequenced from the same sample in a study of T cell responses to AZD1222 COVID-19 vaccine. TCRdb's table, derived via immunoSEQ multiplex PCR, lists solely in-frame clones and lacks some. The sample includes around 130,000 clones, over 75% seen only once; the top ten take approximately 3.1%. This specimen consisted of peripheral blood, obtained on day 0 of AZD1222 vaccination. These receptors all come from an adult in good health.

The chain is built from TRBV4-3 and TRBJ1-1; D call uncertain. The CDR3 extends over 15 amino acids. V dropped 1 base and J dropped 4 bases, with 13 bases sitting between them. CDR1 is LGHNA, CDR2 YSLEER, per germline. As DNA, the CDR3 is TGCGCCAGCAGCCAAGGCCCACCTTGGGGCACTGAAGCTTTCTTT. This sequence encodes CASSQGPPWGTEAFF.

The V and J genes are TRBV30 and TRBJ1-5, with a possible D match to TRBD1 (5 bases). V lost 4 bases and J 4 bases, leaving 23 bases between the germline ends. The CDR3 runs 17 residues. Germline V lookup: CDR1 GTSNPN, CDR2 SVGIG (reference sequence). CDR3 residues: CAWTPAVGTFVNQPQHF. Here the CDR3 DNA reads TGTGCCTGGACCCCGGCCGTGGGGACTTTCGTAAATCAGCCCCAGCATTTT. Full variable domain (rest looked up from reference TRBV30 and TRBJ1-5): SQTIHQWPATLVQPVGSPLSLECTVEGTSNPNLYWYRQAAGRGLQLLFYSVGIGQISSEVPQNLSASRPQDRQFILSSKKLLLSDSGFYLCAWTPAVGTFVNQPQHFGDGTRLSIL.

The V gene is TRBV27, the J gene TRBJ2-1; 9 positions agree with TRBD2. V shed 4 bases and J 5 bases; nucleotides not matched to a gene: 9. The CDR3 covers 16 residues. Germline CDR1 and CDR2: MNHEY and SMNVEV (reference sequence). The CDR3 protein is CASSYWRTSANNEQFF. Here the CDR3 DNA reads TGTGCCAGCAGTTATTGGAGGACTAGCGCTAACAATGAGCAGTTCTTC.

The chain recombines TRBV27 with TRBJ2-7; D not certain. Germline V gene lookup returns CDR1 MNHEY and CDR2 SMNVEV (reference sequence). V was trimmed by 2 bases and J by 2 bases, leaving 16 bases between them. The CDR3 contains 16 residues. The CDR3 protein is CASSLRPSTHPYEQYF. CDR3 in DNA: TGTGCCAGCAGTTTACGTCCGTCCACCCACCCCTACGAGCAGTACTTC.

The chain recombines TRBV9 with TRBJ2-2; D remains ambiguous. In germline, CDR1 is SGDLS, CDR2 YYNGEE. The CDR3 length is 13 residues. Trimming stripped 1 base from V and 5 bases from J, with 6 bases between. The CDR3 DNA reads TGTGCCAGCAGCGTAACTTTGACCGGGGAGCTGTTTTTT. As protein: CASSVTLTGELFF.

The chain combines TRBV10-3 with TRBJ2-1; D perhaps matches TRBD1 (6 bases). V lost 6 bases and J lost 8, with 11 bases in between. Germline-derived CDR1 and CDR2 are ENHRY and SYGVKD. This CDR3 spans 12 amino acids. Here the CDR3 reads CAIRRGTDEQFF. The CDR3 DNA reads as TGTGCCATCAGAAGGGGGACCGATGAGCAGTTCTTC.

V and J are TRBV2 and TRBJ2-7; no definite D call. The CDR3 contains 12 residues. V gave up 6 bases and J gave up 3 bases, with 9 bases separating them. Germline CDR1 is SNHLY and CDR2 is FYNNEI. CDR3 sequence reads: CASRLPYYEQYF. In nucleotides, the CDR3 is TGTGCCAGCAGACTACCTTACTACGAGCAGTACTTC.

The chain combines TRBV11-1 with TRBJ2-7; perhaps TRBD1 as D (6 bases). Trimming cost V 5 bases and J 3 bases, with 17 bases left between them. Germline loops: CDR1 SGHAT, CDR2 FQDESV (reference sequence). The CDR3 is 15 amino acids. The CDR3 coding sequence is TGTGCCAGCAGCCCCGACAGGAGTAGGGTCTACGAGCAGTACTTC. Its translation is CASSPDRSRVYEQYF.

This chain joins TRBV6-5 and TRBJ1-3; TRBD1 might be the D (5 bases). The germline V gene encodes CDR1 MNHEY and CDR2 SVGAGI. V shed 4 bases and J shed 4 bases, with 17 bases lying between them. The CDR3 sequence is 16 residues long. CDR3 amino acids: CASSSEMGTAGNTIYF. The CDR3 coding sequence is TGTGCCAGCAGTTCAGAAATGGGGACCGCCGGAAACACCATATATTTT.